These T cell receptor beta chains were read from a single sample in a study of prognosis after radiotherapy for stage I lung cancer. TCRdb itself ran the multiplex PCR reads through MiXCR, one entry per CDR3 protein. The sample shows approximately 30,000 distinct CDR3 sequences, under 35% of them seen only once. The sample consisted of PBMCs, taken before or after stereotactic body radiation therapy (not recorded which). Receptors originate from a donor older than 45 with non-small cell lung cancer. CDR3s leave out the opening cysteine and the closing phenylalanine or tryptophan.

V gene	J gene	CDR3 protein
TRBV20-1	TRBJ2-5	SASGAQETQY
TRBV13	TRBJ1-1	ASSQRGGYTEAF
TRBV18	TRBJ2-7	ASSPPALYRRGYEQY
TRBV9	TRBJ2-3	ASSVDRVSTDTQY
TRBV9	TRBJ2-3	ASSAPLAGESNTQY
TRBV15	TRBJ2-2	ATSRSLDIPGELF
TRBV7-9	TRBJ2-3	ASSFTGYTDTQY
TRBV7-2	TRBJ2-1	ASSLAPSAWEQF
TRBV20-1	TRBJ2-6	SASEVSGGSSGANVLT
TRBV20-1	TRBJ2-7	SAKGQTYEQY
TRBV28	TRBJ1-4	ASRRTEGGKLF
TRBV7-3	TRBJ2-3	ASSPPGTDTQY
TRBV6-4	TRBJ1-2	ASSATGGDYGYT
TRBV20-1	TRBJ2-3	SAQTRRLAGEIDTQY
TRBV3-1	TRBJ2-7	ASSPASAGGSYEQY
TRBV6-5	TRBJ2-7	ASSYSFSGSGYEQY
TRBV6-5	TRBJ2-1	ASSYSRGRSVYNEQF
TRBV6-1	TRBJ1-1	ATMGHPGAEAF
TRBV5-1	TRBJ1-4	ASSVLGTGPNEKLF
TRBV19	TRBJ1-2	ASIPLLPGTGALGYT
TRBV9	TRBJ1-6	AISCYNNSPLH
TRBV7-3	TRBJ2-6	ASSLTPSGSGANVLT
TRBV20-1	TRBJ2-3	SAPRLAGGPITDTQY
TRBV2	TRBJ2-3	ASSEKGGTDTQY
TRBV7-3	TRBJ1-2	ASRGQGNGYT
TRBV10-3	TRBJ2-7	AIRQGLAGDYEQY
TRBV27	TRBJ1-2	ANSPRQANYGYT
TRBV30	TRBJ2-2	AWSRWTSGEANTGELF
TRBV7-3	TRBJ2-3	ASSLSGQGSPSTDTQY
TRBV28	TRBJ2-1	ASSLLGPGGNEQF
TRBV6-1	TRBJ1-4	ASRRAGQGGKLF
TRBV12-3/TRBV12-4	TRBJ2-3	ASRLGITDTQY
TRBV28	TRBJ2-6	ASSSPWGAGGANVLT
TRBV15	TRBJ2-3	ATSGGLAGRTDTQY
TRBV20-1	TRBJ2-1	SAKRPGGVEQF
TRBV7-3	TRBJ1-5	ASKKRDRGCYSNQPQH
TRBV12-5	TRBJ2-1	ASKGSGGYNEQF
TRBV6-1	TRBJ2-7	ASSRTLVLAVYEQY
TRBV20-1	TRBJ1-1	SAGSSHEAF
TRBV6-2/TRBV6-3	TRBJ1-5	ASKSLETGSNQPQH
TRBV19	TRBJ1-1	ASSSLGTGVNTEAF
TRBV5-1	TRBJ2-1	ASTKAGGAYNEQF
TRBV15	TRBJ2-3	ATSRDRHRGGAQY
TRBV2	TRBJ1-5	ASSEPGSSNQPQH
TRBV28	TRBJ2-2	ASSSPGQGSQNTGELF
TRBV7-9	TRBJ2-7	ASSLVGGQRQY
TRBV28	TRBJ2-3	VSISPPRLTDTQY
TRBV12-3/TRBV12-4	TRBJ1-4	ASSLASTELTTNEKLF
TRBV27	TRBJ2-1	ASSSTSGSPYNEQF
TRBV10-3	TRBJ2-7	AISEKREVFFIGEQY
TRBV12-3/TRBV12-4	TRBJ1-2	VSSPGRLNYGYT
TRBV6-4	TRBJ2-2	ASSNSDGGELF
TRBV28	TRBJ2-5	ASSFQRAQETQY
TRBV27	TRBJ2-7	ASSFSPPSRYEQY
TRBV6-1	TRBJ2-1	ASSSVNYNEQF